The 26 T cell receptor beta chains presented below share a single source sample, sequenced in a study of blood T cell repertoires in COVID-19. TCRdb keeps only in-frame clones here, not all; method: immunoSEQ multiplex PCR. This sample yields some 340,000 clones, of which 75% to 90% are seen a single time; 3.5% to 4% belongs to the top ten. The source material was peripheral blood. These receptors came from a woman under 30 with acute or convalescent COVID-19.

The rearrangement links TRBV2 to TRBJ2-7; TRBD2 aligns across 10 bases. The CDR3 has 15 amino acids. The V gene end was trimmed by 2 bases and the J gene end by 5 bases; junction bases not matched to a gene: 6. The V gene's germline CDR1 is SNHLY and CDR2 FYNNEI. In nucleotides, the CDR3 is TGTGCCAGCAGTGAACGCGTAGCGGGAGGTAACGAGCAGTACTTC. Amino acids: CASSERVAGGNEQYF.

The chain is built from TRBV28 and TRBJ1-3; 8 bases fit TRBD1. CDR1 is MDHEN, CDR2 SYDVKM, per germline. Germline trimming cut 3 bases from V and 4 bases from J; bases unmatched to any gene: 5. The CDR3 is 15 amino acids. The CDR3 DNA follows: TGTGCCAGCAGTTTTGTGGGACAGGAGGGAAACACCATATATTTT. It specifies CASSFVGQEGNTIYF.

The rearrangement uses TRBV19 and TRBJ1-1; a possible D gene is TRBD1 (6 bases). CDR1 and CDR2 from the germline V gene are LNHDA and SQIVND (reference sequence). V was cut by 3 bases and J by 6 bases, with 14 bases left in between. There are 14 residues in the CDR3. The CDR3 DNA is TGTGCCAGTAGTATCGATGGGGGCTTAGCTGAAGCTTTCTTT. Amino acid sequence: CASSIDGGLAEAFF. Variable domain in full (rest from reference TRBV19 and TRBJ1-1): DGGITQSPKYLFRKEGQNVTLSCEQNLNHDAMYWYRQDPGQGLRLIYYSQIVNDFQKGDIAEGYSVSREKKESFPLTVTSAQKNPTAFYLCASSIDGGLAEAFFGQGTRLTVV.

This chain uses TRBV19 with TRBJ1-1; tentative D call: TRBD1 (6 bases). Germline assignment: CDR1 LNHDA and CDR2 SQIVND (reference sequence). The CDR3 is 13 residues long. V lost 7 bases to trimming and J lost 3 bases, with 12 bases between them. The chain's CDR3 is CASNYRADTEAFF. The CDR3 bases are TGTGCCAGTAATTACAGGGCGGACACTGAAGCTTTCTTT.

The chain has TRBV9 and TRBJ1-4, with D hard to call. Per germline, CDR1 SGDLS and CDR2 YYNGEE. With 4 bases removed from V and 9 bases from J, the gap between germline ends came to 13 bases. The CDR3 loop spans 13 amino acids. CDR3 sequence (DNA): TGTGCCAGCAGCCCAACGGACGGGAAAAAACTGTTTTTT. Residues: CASSPTDGKKLFF. Looking up the rest from reference TRBV9 and TRBJ1-4 gives the full variable domain: DSGVTQTPKHLITATGQRVTLRCSPRSGDLSVYWYQQSLDQGLQFLIQYYNGEERAKGNILERFSAQQFPDLHSELNLSSLELGDSALYFCASSPTDGKKLFFGSGTQLSVL.

The chain couples TRBV19 to TRBJ1-5; D is ambiguous. Trimming left V 3 bases short and J 9 bases short, with 12 bases between. CDR1 and CDR2 from the germline V gene are LNHDA and SQIVND (reference sequence). The CDR3 runs 13 residues. The CDR3 region is CASSMGSQGPQHF. The CDR3 nucleotides are TGTGCCAGTAGTATGGGCAGCCAAGGGCCCCAGCATTTT.

The table lists this clone with a count of one. The chain combines TRBV6-5 with TRBJ2-1, with 8 bases lining up with TRBD1. The CDR3 spans 14 residues. Per the germline V gene, CDR1 is MNHEY and CDR2 is SVGAGI. Unmatched junction bases numbered 5, after V lost 6 bases and J lost 4 bases. The DNA for the CDR3 is TGTGCCAGCAGACAGGGGGTCCCATACAATGAGCAGTTCTTC. It yields the protein CASRQGVPYNEQFF.

This clone was observed a single time. This sequence joins TRBV28 and TRBJ2-7, with D maybe TRBD1 (6 bases). V gave up 3 bases and J gave up 5 bases, with 14 bases separating them. This CDR3 region has 14 residues. Germline V gene data show CDR1 as MDHEN and CDR2 as SYDVKM. The CDR3 sequence is CASSFRGWVDEQYF. In nucleotides, the CDR3 is TGTGCCAGCAGTTTTAGGGGGTGGGTGGACGAGCAGTACTTC.

The chain couples TRBV12-3 or TRBV12-4 to TRBJ1-2; D may be TRBD1 (6 bases). V was clipped by 5 bases and J by 6 bases, with 10 bases between them. This CDR3 region has 12 residues. The CDR3 DNA is TGTGCCAGCAGTACAGGGTTTGATGGCTACACCTTC. It specifies CASSTGFDGYTF.

V gene TRBV12-3 or TRBV12-4 combines with J gene TRBJ1-1; 8 bases map to TRBD1. V gave up 5 bases and J gave up 4 bases; unmatched junction bases: 3. The CDR3 is 13 residues long. The CDR3 nucleotides read TGTGCCAGCAGTATCGGACAGGGCACTGAAGCTTTCTTT. It encodes CASSIGQGTEAFF.

This chain connects TRBV27 to TRBJ1-6; TRBD1 matches 8 bases. The J segment lost 7 bases and the V segment lost 5 bases, leaving 10 bases of the junction unmatched. This CDR3 is built from 16 residues. Germline V gives CDR1 MNHEY, CDR2 SMNVEV (reference sequence). The CDR3 loop reads CASSQAGQGGNSPLHF. The DNA for the CDR3 is TGTGCCAGCAGTCAAGCCGGACAGGGAGGCAATTCACCCCTCCACTTT.

The chain has TRBV4-1 and TRBJ1-2; D unresolved. The V end lost 0 bases, the J end lost 0 bases, and 8 bases lay between the germline ends. The V gene's germline CDR1 is MGHRA and CDR2 YSYEKL. This CDR3 comprises 15 residues. The CDR3 nucleotides are TGCGCCAGCAGCCAAGATCCTTTAGCTAACTATGGCTACACCTTC. Protein sequence: CASSQDPLANYGYTF.

This clone has a single count. The chain has TRBV9 and TRBJ1-2; 7 nucleotides agree with TRBD1. The V and J ends lost 3 bases and 7 bases, in that order; junction bases with no gene match: 12. Germline V gives CDR1 SGDLS, CDR2 YYNGEE. The CDR3 is 15 amino acids. The CDR3 DNA follows: TGTGCCAGCAGCGCCGAAGGGGACAGACTTAGTGGCTACACCTTC. Protein sequence: CASSAEGDRLSGYTF.

The chain is built from TRBV9 and TRBJ1-2; D remains ambiguous. Trimming took off 3 bases at V and 5 bases at J, with 17 bases between the two ends. The germline V gene has CDR1 SGDLS and CDR2 YYNGEE. This CDR3 comprises 15 residues. CDR3 nucleotides: TGTGCCAGCAGCGGGGAAGCGGGGATTGGATATGGCTACACCTTC. Residues: CASSGEAGIGYGYTF.

This clone appeared a single time. The J gene is TRBJ1-6, the V gene TRBV5-5; tentatively, D is TRBD1 (6 bases). Germline V gives CDR1 SGHKS, CDR2 YYEKEE (reference sequence). The germline V and J ends were trimmed by 2 bases and 8 bases, with 11 bases remaining between them. The CDR3 runs to 14 residues. This CDR3 reads CASSFRGRDSPLHF. The CDR3 DNA sequence: TGTGCCAGCAGCTTCAGGGGAAGGGATTCACCCCTCCACTTT.

This clone was seen only a few times. This chain uses TRBV24-1 with TRBJ2-7, with TRBD1 as a possible D gene (5 bases). CDR1 KGHDR and CDR2 SFDVKD come from the germline V gene. V was pared by 0 bases and J by 3 bases, with 8 bases between. The CDR3 covers 14 residues. The DNA for the CDR3 is TGTGCCACCAGTGATTTGGGACAACACTACGAGCAGTACTTC. This translates into CATSDLGQHYEQYF.

The genes are TRBV28 and TRBJ2-1, with 8 bases that match TRBD2. The J segment lost 2 bases and the V segment lost 8 bases, leaving 8 bases of the junction unmatched. Germline values: CDR1 MDHEN, CDR2 SYDVKM. This CDR3 spans 15 amino acids. Here the CDR3 reads CASGFSGATYNEQFF. The DNA of the CDR3 is TGTGCCAGCGGATTTAGCGGGGCTACCTACAATGAGCAGTTCTTC.

This rearrangement joins TRBV7-8 to TRBJ1-4, with 7 bases aligning to TRBD1. V was clipped by 4 bases and J by 3 bases; unmatched bases: 8. Germline V lookup: CDR1 SGHVS, CDR2 FQNEAQ. This CDR3 contains 16 residues. The CDR3 bases are TGTGCCAGCAGCTCACAGGGGATTGCGGCTAATGAAAAACTGTTTTTT. Translated: CASSSQGIAANEKLFF.

This chain links TRBV2 with TRBJ1-5, with TRBD1 identical over 9 bases. V gave up 5 bases and J gave up 1 base; unmatched junction bases: 15. Germline-derived CDR1 and CDR2 are SNHLY and FYNNEI. The CDR3 spans 19 residues. The CDR3, as DNA: TGTGCCAGCAGTATAAAGGGGGACAGGGCTCTAAAAAGCAATCAGCCCCAGCATTTT. Its protein product is CASSIKGDRALKSNQPQHF. Full variable domain (remainder filled in from reference TRBV2 and TRBJ1-5): EPEVTQTPSHQVTQMGQEVILRCVPISNHLYFYWYRQILGQKVEFLVSFYNNEISEKSEIFDDQFSVERPDGSNFTLKIRSTKLEDSAMYFCASSIKGDRALKSNQPQHFGDGTRLSIL.

The chain recombines TRBV3-1 (or the pseudogene TRBV3-2) with TRBJ2-7, with 10 bases fitting TRBD2. This CDR3 has 15 amino acids. V lost 1 base and J lost 3; bases outside the gene matches: 3. Germline V gene sequence: CDR1 LGHDT, CDR2 YNNKEL (reference sequence). In DNA, the CDR3 is TGTGCCAGCAGCCAAGGGTCTAGCGGGGGCTACGAGCAGTACTTC. This gives the protein CASSQGSSGGYEQYF.

V and J are TRBV30 and TRBJ1-4, with TRBD1 as a possible D gene (5 bases). The germline V and J ends were trimmed by 5 bases and 2 bases, with 6 bases remaining between them. CDR1 is GTSNPN, CDR2 SVGIG, per germline (reference sequence). The length of the CDR3 is 12 residues. CDR3 region: CAWRGTNEKLFF. CDR3 sequence (DNA): TGTGCCTGGCGGGGGACTAATGAAAAACTGTTTTTT.

This rearrangement joins TRBV28 to TRBJ1-2, with D hard to call. Trimming took 10 bases from V and 4 from J, leaving 10 bases between them. Germline assignment: CDR1 MDHEN and CDR2 SYDVKM. This CDR3 contains 11 residues. Here the CDR3 reads CATGWAYGYTF. The CDR3 nucleotides read TGTGCCACCGGTTGGGCCTATGGCTACACCTTC.

The V call is TRBV15, the J call TRBJ1-1; no clear D gene. Trimming removed 0 bases from V and 3 bases from J, with 5 bases in between. Germline loops: CDR1 LNHNV, CDR2 YYDKDF (reference sequence). This CDR3 region has 13 residues. The DNA for the CDR3 is TGTGCCACCAGCAGAGAACAATACACTGAAGCTTTCTTT. Translation gives CATSREQYTEAFF.

CDR3 nucleotide sequence: TGTGCCAGCAGTGAAGCAGGGGACAGGTCTTATGGTACGCAGTATTTT. This codes for CASSEAGDRSYGTQYF. The rearrangement joins TRBV6-1 to TRBJ2-3, with 8 positions matching TRBD1. V was pared by 0 bases and J by 8 bases, with 10 bases of the junction left unmatched. The CDR3 spans 16 residues. In germline, CDR1 is MNHNS, CDR2 SASEGT.

This chain links TRBV28 with TRBJ2-6; 8 nucleotides agree with TRBD1. Germline V CDR1 and CDR2: MDHEN, SYDVKM. The CDR3 loop spans 20 amino acids. Trimming removed 5 bases from V and 4 bases from J; junction bases left unmatched: 19. The CDR3 nucleotides read TGTGCCAGCAGTCTGGACAGGGTTGGAGCGGCCACCGTGGGGGCCAACGTCCTGACTTTC. Translation: CASSLDRVGAATVGANVLTF.

This clone was seen just once. The V call is TRBV28, the J call TRBJ1-4; D gene unclear. The CDR3 is made up of 12 amino acids. With 5 bases removed from V and 8 bases from J, the gap between germline ends came to 9 bases. Germline CDR1 MDHEN, CDR2 SYDVKM. CDR3 region: CASSGLREKLFF. The CDR3 DNA is TGTGCCAGCAGTGGGTTGAGGGAAAAACTGTTTTTT.